Listed here are 13 T cell receptor beta chains from one sample, sequenced in a study of patients and donors after allogeneic stem cell transplantation (TCRdb year 2020). Receptors were amplified or captured by RT-PCR. The sequencer listed for this sample is NextSeq 550. TCRdb's own reprocessing of the public reads used fastp at Q25 and MiXCR and kept productive beta chains. One record per CDR3 amino acid sequence lists the most common genes and DNA. The sample table records approximately 200,000 distinct CDR3 sequences; about 37% of these occur just once. Together, the top ten hold around 10% of the sample. The sample comprised blood, either unsorted or a sorted T cell fraction (not recorded which). The origin of the receptors is a human donor who was either an allogeneic HSCT recipient or a stem cell or donor lymphocyte infusion donor (not recorded which). It is not recorded whose cells these are; they may come from a transplant donor.

This clonotype was observed a handful of times. V is TRBV12-3 or TRBV12-4 and J is TRBJ1-2; 7 bases agree with TRBD1. Trimming at V came to 5 bases and at J to 5 bases, leaving 8 bases not matched to a gene. The CDR3 runs 14 residues. CDR3 DNA sequence: TGTGCCAGCAGTAGGGGACAGCAGAGATATGGCTACACCTTC. Translating it yields CASSRGQQRYGYTF.

This rearrangement joins TRBV4-3 to TRBJ2-2, with D perhaps TRBD2 (7 bases). This CDR3 has 16 amino acids. With 0 bases removed from V and 7 bases from J, the gap between germline ends came to 15 bases. Germline V gene lookup returns CDR1 LGHNA and CDR2 YSLEER. The CDR3 loop reads CASSQDRRGRVGELFF. The DNA for the CDR3 is TGCGCCAGCAGCCAAGATCGGCGGGGGCGCGTCGGGGAGCTGTTTTTT.

The J gene is TRBJ2-3, the V gene TRBV10-3; D uncertain. The V and J ends lost 7 bases and 2 bases respectively, with 4 bases between them. The CDR3 covers 11 residues. Germline V gene sequence: CDR1 ENHRY, CDR2 SYGVKD. The CDR3 DNA reads as TGTGCCATCAAGAACACAGATACGCAGTATTTT. It specifies CAIKNTDTQYF.

Here the CDR3 reads CASSARTSGGFYEQYF. In DNA form, the CDR3 reads TGTGCCAGCAGCGCCCGAACTAGCGGAGGTTTCTACGAGCAGTACTTC. The V and J genes are TRBV2 and TRBJ2-7, with TRBD2 matching 8 bases. V lost 6 bases, J lost 3 bases, and 13 bases stayed unmatched. Per germline, CDR1 SNHLY and CDR2 FYNNEI. The CDR3 loop spans 16 amino acids.

This clonotype has a handful of counts. V and J are TRBV19 and TRBJ1-1, with a possible D match to TRBD1 (5 bases). This CDR3 is built from 13 residues. The V end was cut by 3 bases, the J end by 11 bases, with 16 bases between. Germline CDR1 LNHDA, CDR2 SQIVND (reference sequence). The CDR3, as DNA: TGTGCCAGTAGTATGAGGAGGGGATTTCAGGCTTTCTTT. This translates into CASSMRRGFQAFF.

The chain uses TRBV10-3 and TRBJ1-1; D is ambiguous. The germline V gene encodes CDR1 ENHRY and CDR2 SYGVKD. V lost 4 bases and J lost 3, with 9 bases in between. The CDR3 extends over 13 amino acids. For the CDR3, the DNA is TGTGCCATCAGTGGGGTGGATCACACTGAAGCTTTCTTT. It translates to CAISGVDHTEAFF.

This clonotype was counted between two and nine times. The chain joins TRBV20-1 to TRBJ1-3; D is possibly TRBD1 (5 bases). The CDR3 consists of 15 residues. V was cut by 0 bases and J by 0 bases, with 9 bases left in between. Germline V gene data show CDR1 as DFQATT and CDR2 as SNEGSKA (reference sequence). CDR3 coding DNA: TGCAGTGCTAGAGATTGGGGGTACTCTGGAAACACCATATATTTT. Encoded protein: CSARDWGYSGNTIYF.

This clonotype has a handful of counts. The chain carries TRBV5-1 and TRBJ1-1; tentative D call: TRBD1 (6 bases). The CDR3 has 15 amino acids. Germline lookup yields CDR1 SGHRS and CDR2 YFSETQ. Deletions cut 1 base from V and 0 bases from J, with 10 bases between. CDR3: CASSLWGAMNTEAFF. CDR3 DNA sequence: TGCGCCAGCAGCTTGTGGGGGGCGATGAACACTGAAGCTTTCTTT.

The chain recombines TRBV25-1 with TRBJ1-5; TRBD1 matches at 7 bases. This CDR3 has 14 residues. V dropped 10 bases and J dropped 2; count of bases not matched to a gene: 8. The V gene's germline CDR1 is MGHDK and CDR2 SYGVNS. The CDR3 DNA follows: TGTGCCATCACTGAAGGACAGGGCAATCAGCCCCAGCATTTT. Protein: CAITEGQGNQPQHF.

A few counts support this clonotype. Here the CDR3 reads CASSLEPDSIYGYTF. The DNA for the CDR3 is TGCGCCAGCAGCTTGGAACCGGACAGCATTTATGGCTACACCTTC. V gene TRBV5-1 combines with J gene TRBJ1-2; a weak D match, TRBD1 (6 bases). The CDR3 spans 15 residues. Germline-derived CDR1 and CDR2 are SGHRS and YFSETQ. Trimming stripped 0 bases from V and 5 bases from J, with 14 bases between.

The chain is built from TRBV5-1 and TRBJ1-1; 7 bases map to TRBD1. CDR1 is SGHRS and CDR2 is YFSETQ in the germline V gene. Unmatched junction bases numbered 11, after V lost 4 bases and J lost 2 bases. This CDR3 region has 16 residues. The CDR3 spells CASSRATTGPNTEAFF. For the CDR3, the DNA is TGCGCCAGCAGCAGGGCCACGACAGGGCCAAACACTGAAGCTTTCTTT.

V and J are TRBV5-1 and TRBJ1-4, with D tentatively TRBD1 (6 bases). This CDR3 contains 15 residues. Between the trimmed V and J ends, which lost 4 bases and 5 bases, there was a span of 15 bases. CDR1 is SGHRS and CDR2 is YFSETQ in the germline V gene. CDR3 DNA sequence: TGCGCCAGCAGCGGGATTACAGGGAGGAATGAAAAACTGTTTTTT. Residues: CASSGITGRNEKLFF.

The J gene is TRBJ1-2, the V gene TRBV5-1; 8 bases map to TRBD1. V lost 2 bases and J lost 7; bases outside the gene matches: 4. The germline gives CDR1 SGHRS, CDR2 YFSETQ. The CDR3 runs 13 residues. In nucleotides, the CDR3 is TGCGCCAGCAGCTTCGACAGGGGCGGTGGCTACACCTTC. Its protein product is CASSFDRGGGYTF.